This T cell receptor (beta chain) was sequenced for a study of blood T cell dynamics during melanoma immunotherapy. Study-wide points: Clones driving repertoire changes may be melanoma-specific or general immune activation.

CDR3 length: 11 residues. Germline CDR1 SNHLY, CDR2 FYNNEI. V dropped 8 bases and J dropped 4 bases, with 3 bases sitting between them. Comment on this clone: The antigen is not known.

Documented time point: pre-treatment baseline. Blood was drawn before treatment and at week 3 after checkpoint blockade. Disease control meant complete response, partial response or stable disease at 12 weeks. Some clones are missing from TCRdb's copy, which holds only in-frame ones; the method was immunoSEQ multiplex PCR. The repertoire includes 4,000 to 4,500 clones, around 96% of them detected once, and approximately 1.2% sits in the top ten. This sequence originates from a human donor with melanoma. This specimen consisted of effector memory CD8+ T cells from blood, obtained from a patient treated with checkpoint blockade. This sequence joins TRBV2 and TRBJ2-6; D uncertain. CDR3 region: CASEGANVLTF. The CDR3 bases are TGTGCCAGCGAGGGGGCCAACGTCCTGACTTTC.